The rows below give T cell receptor beta chains drawn from one sample of a study of shared clonotypes between healthy human individuals. Produced via immunoSEQ multiplex PCR; TCRdb's table is partial and in-frame only. The sample contains under 1,900,000 clones, 98% of which appear only once. What was sequenced was naive CD4+ T cells sorted from blood. The receptors originated from a man aged 25 to 40 in good health. The CDR3 runs from the conserved cysteine through the conserved F or W. D genes are given only for firm matches. Only some rows state a clone size, as once, few, many or a class for expanded clones.

>NA|TRBJ2-3|NA|TRBV5-4
CASSSPTVMSTDTQYF
TGTGCCAGCAGCTCCCCGACAGTTATGAGCACAGATACGCAGTATTTT
>NA|TRBJ2-7|TRBD1|TRBV9
CASSATGTEPYEQYF
TGTGCCAGCAGCGCGACCGGGACAGAGCCCTACGAGCAGTACTTC
>NA|TRBJ2-3|TRBD1|TRBV28
CASSFVTGSGTDTQYF
TGTGCCAGCAGTTTCGTGACAGGGTCGGGCACAGATACGCAGTATTTT
>NA|TRBJ2-7|NA|TRBV28
CASIGTPYEQYF
TGTGCCAGCATAGGGACGCCCTACGAGCAGTACTTC
>NA|TRBJ2-7|NA|TRBV28
CASTQQMRATYEQYF
TGTGCCAGCACCCAGCAAATGCGGGCCACCTACGAGCAGTACTTC
>NA|TRBJ1-1|NA|TRBV29-1
CSVRNKIWRTEAFF
TGCAGCGTTCGTAACAAGATATGGCGCACTGAAGCTTTCTTT
>NA|TRBJ2-1|TRBD2|TRBV19
CASTNDGTRYNEQFF
TGTGCCAGTACCAACGACGGGACTAGATACAATGAGCAGTTCTTC
>NA|TRBJ2-5|NA|TRBV5-1
CASRFAETQYF
TGCGCCAGCAGATTTGCAGAGACCCAGTACTTC
>NA|TRBJ2-7|TRBD1|TRBV6-5
CASSYSDRGRYEQYF
TGTGCCAGCAGTTACTCAGACAGGGGTAGATACGAGCAGTACTTC
>NA|TRBJ1-2|TRBD1|TRBV9
CASSVAGQGAYGYTF
TGTGCCAGCAGCGTAGCGGGACAGGGGGCCTATGGCTACACCTTC
>NA|TRBJ1-2|TRBD1|TRBV9
CASSVEAQGLFGYTF
TGTGCCAGCAGCGTAGAGGCACAGGGGCTTTTCGGCTACACCTTC
>NA|TRBJ2-7|NA|TRBV27
CASSLFPSLKRYEQYF
TGTGCCAGCAGTTTATTCCCCTCGCTCAAGCGGTACGAGCAGTACTTC
>NA|TRBJ2-4|NA|TRBV18
CASSPTLNIQYF
TGTGCCAGCTCACCGACTTTAAACATTCAGTACTTC
>NA|TRBJ2-1|TRBD2|TRBV10-3
CATGTSGDRSFF
TGTGCCACCGGGACTAGCGGAGACCGGAGTTTCTTC
>NA|TRBJ2-1|NA|TRBV5-5
CASSFSWANEQFF
TGTGCCAGCAGCTTCTCTTGGGCCAATGAGCAGTTCTTC
>NA|TRBJ2-2|NA|TRBV19
CASSLTGLSTGELFF
TGTGCCAGTAGTCTCACAGGGTTAAGCACCGGGGAGCTGTTTTTT
>NA|TRBJ2-7|NA|TRBV11-2
CASSLEYGAEQYF
TGTGCCAGCAGCTTAGAATATGGGGCCGAGCAGTACTTC
>NA|TRBJ1-3|NA|TRBV11-2
CASSLGHSAGNTIYF
TGTGCCAGCAGCTTGGGACATTCAGCTGGAAACACCATATATTTT
>NA|TRBJ2-7|TRBD2|TRBV14
CASSQDSGGIYEQYF
TGTGCCAGCAGCCAAGATTCGGGGGGGATCTACGAGCAGTACTTC
>NA|TRBJ2-7|TRBD1|TRBV18
CASSPWDRGPYEQYF
TGTGCCAGCTCACCGTGGGACAGGGGCCCCTACGAGCAGTACTTC
>NA|TRBJ2-1|TRBD2|TRBV6-4
CASSYSGSSLNEQFF
TGTGCCAGCAGTTATAGCGGGAGTTCGCTTAATGAGCAGTTCTTC
>NA|TRBJ2-2|TRBD2|TRBV19
CASSITIGTTTGELFF
TGTGCCAGTAGTATAACCATCGGGACTACCACCGGGGAGCTGTTTTTT
>once|TRBJ2-7|NA|TRBV6-5
CASRLPGFPYEQYF
TGTGCCAGCAGATTACCAGGGTTTCCCTACGAGCAGTACTTC
>once|TRBJ1-4|TRBD1|TRBV28
CASSVTGANEKLFF
TGTGCCAGCAGTGTGACAGGGGCTAATGAAAAACTGTTTTTT
>NA|TRBJ2-3|NA|TRBV5-1
CASSLAWRDTDTQYF
TGCGCCAGCAGCTTGGCATGGCGGGACACAGATACGCAGTATTTT
>NA|TRBJ1-5|NA|TRBV6-5
CASSLQGPNQPQHF
TGTGCCAGCAGTTTGCAGGGGCCCAATCAGCCCCAGCATTTT
>NA|TRBJ2-6|NA|TRBV6-5
CASRRGLGANVLTF
TGTGCCAGCAGGCGGGGGCTTGGGGCCAACGTCCTGACTTTC
>NA|TRBJ2-7|NA|TRBV11-2
CASSLGLRDHEQYF
TGTGCCAGCAGCTTAGGCCTCAGGGACCACGAGCAGTACTTC
>NA|TRBJ2-1|NA|TRBV9
CASSVAGAHNEQFF
TGTGCCAGCAGCGTAGCGGGAGCCCACAATGAGCAGTTCTTC
>NA|TRBJ2-2|NA|TRBV27
CASSLFGANTGELFF
TGTGCCAGCAGTTTATTTGGGGCGAACACCGGGGAGCTGTTTTTT
>NA|TRBJ1-1|TRBD1|TRBV28
CASSSGGANTEAFF
TGTGCCAGCAGCTCAGGGGGCGCGAACACTGAAGCTTTCTTT
>NA|TRBJ2-1|NA|TRBV5-1
CASSSLNSGRSYNEQFF
TGCGCCAGCAGCTCACTTAATAGCGGCCGCTCCTACAATGAGCAGTTCTTC
>once|TRBJ2-1|TRBD2|TRBV5-5
CASSPLAGASYNEQFF
TGTGCCAGCAGCCCCCTAGCGGGAGCTTCCTACAATGAGCAGTTCTTC
>NA|TRBJ2-2|TRBD2|TRBV18
CASSDSGMELFF
TGTGCCAGCTCAGACAGCGGGATGGAGCTGTTTTTT
>NA|TRBJ1-4|NA|TRBV7-2
CASSTHRTEKLFF
TGTGCCAGCAGCACACACAGGACTGAAAAACTGTTTTTT
>NA|TRBJ2-5|NA|TRBV9
CASSVRLGETQYF
TGTGCCAGCAGCGTAAGGTTGGGAGAGACCCAGTACTTC
>NA|TRBJ2-5|NA|TRBV18
CASSPQTVQETQYF
TGTGCCAGCTCACCCCAGACAGTCCAAGAGACCCAGTACTTC